The clone carrying this T cell receptor beta chain occurred many times. This sample was taken from a study of Graves' ophthalmopathy and Graves' hyperthyroidism. This CDR3 comprises 13 residues. V shed 6 bases and J 9 bases; nucleotides not matched to a gene: 6. Looked up from germline, CDR1 is MGHDK and CDR2 is SYGVNS. The authors amplified TCR beta CDR3 regions from RNA transcripts. Second-round multiplex PCR followed a first-round RT-PCR using HTBI primers. TCRdb re-derived calls from the multiplex PCR reads in MiXCR, one entry per CDR3 protein. The table includes 500,000 to 700,000 distinct CDR3 sequences, 35% to 40% detected once.

The chain recombines TRBV25-1 with TRBJ2-7, with 12 nucleotides matching TRBD1. Sequencing was done on a sample of peripheral blood or thyroid tissue (not recorded which). This clonotype was obtained from an adult man with Graves' hyperthyroidism. The chain's CDR3 is CASSGTGGRVQYF. In DNA form, the CDR3 reads TGTGCCAGCAGCGGGACAGGGGGCCGAGTGCAGTACTTC.